These 26 T cell receptor beta chains were all obtained from the same sample, sequenced in a study of control samples from healthy donors and cancer patients. TCRdb's copy holds only in-frame clones and misses some; the assay was immunoSEQ multiplex PCR. The top ten clones hold over 1.3% of a sample with approximately 92,000 clones, 85% to 95% of them seen once. The sequencing sample was made of blood. Every receptor here comes from a woman aged 25-40 years in good health.

The chain recombines TRBV5-3 with TRBJ2-7; D perhaps matches TRBD2 (5 bases). TRBV5-3 is given ORF status, its function remaining uncertain. The CDR3 is made up of 13 amino acids. Trimming shortened V by 3 bases and J by 2 bases, and 9 bases separated the two germline ends. The CDR3 loop reads CARSSPRAYEQYF. As DNA, the CDR3 is TGTGCCAGAAGCTCCCCGAGGGCCTACGAGCAGTACTTC.

The chain carries TRBV30 and TRBJ2-2, with 11 nucleotides matching TRBD1. The length of the CDR3 is 15 residues. Per germline, CDR1 GTSNPN and CDR2 SVGIG (reference sequence). The V and J ends lost 3 bases and 7 bases, in that order; junction bases with no gene match: 7. The CDR3 region is CAWRGSGTGGGELFF. The CDR3, as DNA: TGTGCCTGGAGGGGTTCCGGGACAGGGGGCGGGGAGCTGTTTTTT. The complete variable domain, with remaining parts taken from reference TRBV30 and TRBJ2-2, reads SQTIHQWPATLVQPVGSPLSLECTVEGTSNPNLYWYRQAAGRGLQLLFYSVGIGQISSEVPQNLSASRPQDRQFILSSKKLLLSDSGFYLCAWRGSGTGGGELFFGEGSRLTVL.

V gene TRBV6-4 combines with J gene TRBJ2-2, with D unresolved. V lost 4 bases and J lost 2, with 8 bases in between. Germline V gene sequence: CDR1 MRHNA, CDR2 SNTAGT. This CDR3 region has 14 residues. The CDR3 DNA follows: TGTGCCAGCAGTGGGGAAATAAACACCGGGGAGCTGTTTTTT. It is translated as CASSGEINTGELFF.

The chain is built from TRBV7-9 and TRBJ1-2, with D possibly being TRBD1 (6 bases). V was trimmed by 1 base and J by 2 bases, leaving 8 bases between them. The germline CDR1 and CDR2 sequences are SEHNR and FQNEAQ (reference sequence). This CDR3 comprises 14 residues. The CDR3: CASSLETGNYGYTF. The CDR3, as DNA: TGTGCCAGCAGCTTAGAAACAGGGAACTATGGCTACACCTTC.

The gene calls are TRBV30 and TRBJ1-5; 9 bases align to TRBD1. The CDR3 has 13 residues. Germline CDR1 reads GTSNPN; CDR2 reads SVGIG (reference sequence). V dropped 5 bases and J dropped 6; count of bases not matched to a gene: 5. Written as DNA, the CDR3 is TGTGCCTGGGGGGACAGGGCGGGTCAGCCCCAGCATTTT. Residues: CAWGDRAGQPQHF.

Concerning this clone: Lacking the conserved final phenylalanine or tryptophan, this CDR3 likely reflects a read error. The DNA is omitted, as the CDR3 cannot be located on it reliably, and the CDR3 follows TCRdb's listing. The rearrangement joins TRBV5-1 to TRBJ1-2; the table's D call of TRBD1 was not tested on the DNA. The CDR3 is 11 residues long, ends included. Germline V CDR1 and CDR2: SGHRS, YFSETQ. This chain's CDR3 is CASSKDTGKRG.

CDR3 sequence: CASSSWTYGYTF. The CDR3 DNA follows: TGTGCCAGCAGCTCTTGGACCTATGGCTACACCTTC. V and J are TRBV5-8 and TRBJ1-2; no clear D gene. The V gene's germline CDR1 is SGHTS and CDR2 YDEGEE. Trimming stripped 3 bases from V and 4 bases from J, with 7 bases between. The CDR3 spans 12 residues.

In its sample, this clone was seen once. The V gene is TRBV19, the J gene TRBJ2-2; TRBD1 agrees at 11 bases. Germline-derived CDR1 and CDR2 are LNHDA and SQIVND (reference sequence). Unmatched junction bases numbered 11, after V lost 9 bases and J lost 8 bases. This CDR3 region has 15 residues. In nucleotides, the CDR3 is TGTGCCAGCAGGACAGGGGGCATTTTGTCGGGGGAGCTGTTTTTT. It translates to CASRTGGILSGELFF. Using reference TRBV19 and TRBJ2-2 for the parts outside the CDR3, the full variable domain is DGGITQSPKYLFRKEGQNVTLSCEQNLNHDAMYWYRQDPGQGLRLIYYSQIVNDFQKGDIAEGYSVSREKKESFPLTVTSAQKNPTAFYLCASRTGGILSGELFFGEGSRLTVL.

This clone has only a few counts. Distinct nucleotide sequences in the sample also encode this CDR3. The chain links TRBV6-4 to TRBJ2-2; D may be TRBD2 (5 bases). This CDR3 has 13 amino acids. Deletions cut 4 bases from V and 2 bases from J, with 5 bases between. Germline loops: CDR1 MRHNA, CDR2 SNTAGT. The CDR3 spells CASSGTNTGELFF. CDR3 sequence (DNA): TGTGCCAGCAGTGGGACTAACACCGGGGAGCTGTTTTTT.

This clone was counted between two and nine times. The chain combines TRBV28 with TRBJ2-2, with TRBD2 matching 8 bases. Looked up from germline, CDR1 is MDHEN and CDR2 is SYDVKM. V trimming: 3 bases; J trimming: 5 bases; junction bases outside the gene matches: 8. This CDR3 region has 16 residues. This CDR3 is CASSFPGGAQTGELFF. CDR3 nucleotides: TGTGCCAGCAGTTTCCCCGGGGGGGCTCAGACCGGGGAGCTGTTTTTT.

V is TRBV4-1 and J is TRBJ1-4; tentatively, D is TRBD1 (5 bases). Germline V gives CDR1 MGHRA, CDR2 YSYEKL. Trimming removed 4 bases at V and 11 bases at J, with 11 bases between. This CDR3 region has 12 residues. The CDR3 bases are TGCGCCAGCAGCCCCACCGGGGGGAAACTGTTTTTT. It is translated as CASSPTGGKLFF.

The chain uses TRBV27 and TRBJ2-3, with 8 positions matching TRBD1. CDR3 size: 15 residues. CDR1 MNHEY and CDR2 SMNVEV come from the germline V gene (reference sequence). Trimming cost V 5 bases and J 2 bases; bases outside gene matches: 6. For the CDR3, the DNA is TGTGCCAGCAGTGATACAGGGGGACCCACAGATACGCAGTATTTT. Translation: CASSDTGGPTDTQYF.

The genes are TRBV28 and TRBJ2-7; TRBD1 is a possible D gene (6 bases). The CDR3 covers 14 residues. Looked up from germline, CDR1 is MDHEN and CDR2 is SYDVKM. The V end was cut by 4 bases, the J end by 3 bases, with 13 bases between. CDR3 in amino acids: CASSYPGHFYEQYF. DNA of the CDR3: TGTGCCAGCAGTTATCCGGGACACTTCTACGAGCAGTACTTC.

The chain combines TRBV19 with TRBJ1-2; 8 bases are a match to TRBD1. V dropped 1 base and J dropped 7; count of bases not matched to a gene: 5. Germline loops: CDR1 LNHDA, CDR2 SQIVND (reference sequence). This CDR3 is 14 amino acids long. The CDR3 reads CASSIVETGAGYTF. The CDR3 nucleotides read TGTGCCAGTAGTATAGTGGAGACAGGGGCTGGCTACACCTTC. The full variable domain, with the rest looked up from reference TRBV19 and TRBJ1-2, is DGGITQSPKYLFRKEGQNVTLSCEQNLNHDAMYWYRQDPGQGLRLIYYSQIVNDFQKGDIAEGYSVSREKKESFPLTVTSAQKNPTAFYLCASSIVETGAGYTFGSGTRLTVV.

The CDR3 spells CASSQVQGLGGYTF. The CDR3 bases are TGCGCCAGCAGCCAAGTGCAGGGGCTTGGTGGCTACACCTTC. The chain couples TRBV4-1 to TRBJ1-2, with a weak D call TRBD1 (6 bases). This CDR3 has 14 residues. The germline V gene encodes CDR1 MGHRA and CDR2 YSYEKL. Trimming took off 1 base at V and 7 bases at J, with 13 bases between the two ends.

This rearrangement joins TRBV7-2 to TRBJ2-7; D is possibly TRBD1 (5 bases). Trimming removed 5 bases at V and 0 bases at J, with 5 bases between. Germline lookup yields CDR1 SGHTA and CDR2 FQGNSA. The CDR3 totals 12 residues. Here the CDR3 reads CASSGASYEQYF. The CDR3 DNA reads TGTGCCAGCAGCGGGGCCTCCTACGAGCAGTACTTC.

The rearrangement joins TRBV7-8 to TRBJ1-1, with 8 nucleotides matching TRBD1. Germline V CDR1 and CDR2: SGHVS, FQNEAQ. J lost 5 bases, V lost 3 bases, and 5 bases had no gene match. The CDR3 is 14 amino acids. In DNA form, the CDR3 reads TGTGCCAGCAGCTTTACAGGGGGAGGAACTGAAGCTTTCTTT. It is translated as CASSFTGGGTEAFF. The variable domain in full, completed from reference TRBV7-8 and TRBJ1-1, reads GAGVSQSPRYKVAKRGQDVALRCDPISGHVSLFWYQQALGQGPEFLTYFQNEAQLDKSGLPSDRFFAERPEGSVSTLKIQRTQQEDSAVYLCASSFTGGGTEAFFGQGTRLTVV.

The chain links TRBV6-1 to TRBJ2-7, with 7 bases fitting TRBD2. This CDR3 contains 16 residues. V shed 1 base and J 1 base; nucleotides not matched to a gene: 7. Germline CDR1 MNHNS, CDR2 SASEGT. The CDR3 DNA reads TGTGCCAGCAGTGAAGGACGCCGGGGAGGGTCCTACGAGCAGTACTTC. It encodes CASSEGRRGGSYEQYF.

CDR3 nucleotide sequence: TGTGCCAGCTCCCGAAGCAGGGATACCTATGGCTACACCTTC. It encodes CASSRSRDTYGYTF. The chain is built from TRBV18 and TRBJ1-2, with D possibly matching TRBD1 (5 bases). The V gene's germline CDR1 is KGHSH and CDR2 LQKENI. The CDR3 runs 14 residues. Trimming left V 6 bases short and J 4 bases short, with 15 bases between.

The chain employs TRBV7-9 and TRBJ1-1, with TRBD1 as a possible D gene (6 bases). CDR3 length equals 14 residues. Germline lookup yields CDR1 SEHNR and CDR2 FQNEAQ (reference sequence). Deletions cut 5 bases from V and 4 bases from J, with 14 bases between. The chain's CDR3 is CASSATGAFTEAFF. CDR3 nucleotide sequence: TGTGCCAGCAGCGCGACAGGAGCGTTCACTGAAGCTTTCTTT.

J is TRBJ2-7 and V is TRBV10-3; 13 bases agree with TRBD2. Unmatched junction bases numbered 1, after V lost 8 bases and J lost 0 bases. CDR1 is ENHRY and CDR2 is SYGVKD in the germline V gene. The CDR3 is made up of 14 amino acids. The CDR3 region is CAIRTSGSSYEQYF. The CDR3 DNA reads as TGTGCCATCCGGACTAGCGGGAGCTCCTACGAGCAGTACTTC.

This clone was seen only a few times. This chain joins TRBV4-1 and TRBJ1-2; 7 bases are a match to TRBD1. Losses at the gene ends were 1 base for V and 4 bases for J; bases not matched to a gene: 6. The germline gives CDR1 MGHRA, CDR2 YSYEKL. The CDR3 consists of 15 residues. The CDR3 region has the DNA TGCGCCAGCAGCCAAGGAGGGGGCCTTAGCTATGGCTACACCTTC. It encodes CASSQGGGLSYGYTF.

The rearrangement links TRBV25-1 to TRBJ1-1; TRBD1 aligns across 7 bases. With 6 bases clipped from V and 4 bases from J, the junction kept 2 bases outside the gene matches. Per germline, CDR1 MGHDK and CDR2 SYGVNS. There are 12 residues in the CDR3. The CDR3 coding sequence is TGTGCCAGCAGGACAGGGTTCACTGAAGCTTTCTTT. It specifies CASRTGFTEAFF.

This rearrangement joins TRBV19 to TRBJ1-2, with 7 bases matching TRBD1. The J segment lost 4 bases and the V segment lost 3 bases, leaving 5 bases of the junction unmatched. The germline V gene has CDR1 LNHDA and CDR2 SQIVND (reference sequence). The CDR3 is 14 amino acids. The CDR3 coding sequence is TGTGCCAGTAGTATGCGCGGGACAGTCTATGGCTACACCTTC. Translated, it gives CASSMRGTVYGYTF. The whole variable domain, remainder taken from reference TRBV19 and TRBJ1-2, is DGGITQSPKYLFRKEGQNVTLSCEQNLNHDAMYWYRQDPGQGLRLIYYSQIVNDFQKGDIAEGYSVSREKKESFPLTVTSAQKNPTAFYLCASSMRGTVYGYTFGSGTRLTVV.

The chain links TRBV20-1 to TRBJ2-3; 12 nucleotides line up with TRBD2. Germline V CDR1 and CDR2: DFQATT, SNEGSKA (reference sequence). V dropped 3 bases and J dropped 2; count of bases not matched to a gene: 9. This CDR3 has 17 amino acids. Here the CDR3 reads CSASSTSGSTYTDTQYF. Written as DNA, the CDR3 is TGCAGTGCTAGTTCGACTAGCGGGAGCACTTACACAGATACGCAGTATTTT.

The V call is TRBV5-6, the J call TRBJ2-1, with TRBD2 identical over 14 bases. V shed 6 bases, J shed 4 bases, and the junction held 9 bases outside the gene matches. Germline-derived CDR1 and CDR2 are SGHDT and YYEEEE. The CDR3 runs to 17 residues. In DNA form, the CDR3 reads TGTGCCAGCACCCCCGTGCGGACTAGCGGGAGGTACAATGAGCAGTTCTTC. Protein sequence: CASTPVRTSGRYNEQFF.